What follows describes a single T cell receptor beta chain. Its specificity is not known. The data originate from a study of identical twins. Broader study findings: Twin-shared out-of-frame alpha sequences were enriched for low generation probability.

Trimming stripped 0 bases from V and 4 bases from J, with 5 bases between. The CDR3 covers 12 residues. In germline, CDR1 is DFQATT, CDR2 SNEGSKA (reference sequence). TCRdb used MiXCR to reprocess the 5' RACE reads, holding one entry per CDR3 protein. The data show fewer than 900,000 distinct CDR3 sequences, roughly 18% seen once. Separately, the same data were catalogued under a study of T cells expressing NK-cell markers. That publication notes: Eight donors were sequenced, seven testing HCMV-seropositive and one testing seronegative.

The receptor was isolated from a woman younger than 35 in good health. Sequenced input: PBMCs. This chain connects TRBV20-1 to TRBJ2-3, with D unclear. The CDR3 region is CSARDSPDTQYF. CDR3 bases: TGCAGTGCTAGAGATTCTCCAGATACGCAGTATTTT.